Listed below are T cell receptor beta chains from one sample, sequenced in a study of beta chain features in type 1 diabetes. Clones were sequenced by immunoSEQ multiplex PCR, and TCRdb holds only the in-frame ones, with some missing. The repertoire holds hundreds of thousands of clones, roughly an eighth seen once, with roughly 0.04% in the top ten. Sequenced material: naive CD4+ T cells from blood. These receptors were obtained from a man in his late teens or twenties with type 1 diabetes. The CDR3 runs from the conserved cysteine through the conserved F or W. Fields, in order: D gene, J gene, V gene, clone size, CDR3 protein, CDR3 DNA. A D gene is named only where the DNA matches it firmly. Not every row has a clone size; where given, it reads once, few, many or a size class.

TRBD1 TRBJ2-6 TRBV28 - CASSPQGALGANVLTF TGTGCCAGCAGTCCCCAGGGGGCCCTGGGGGCCAACGTCCTGACTTTC
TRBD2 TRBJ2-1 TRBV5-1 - CASSLVIAGAYNEQFF TGCGCCAGCAGCTTGGTCATAGCGGGGGCTTACAATGAGCAGTTCTTC
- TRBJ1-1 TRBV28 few CASSWGIHEAFF TGTGCCAGCAGTTGGGGCATTCATGAAGCTTTCTTT
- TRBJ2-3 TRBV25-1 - CASSPDRGTSTDTQYF TGTGCCAGCAGTCCGGATAGGGGGACTAGCACAGATACGCAGTATTTT
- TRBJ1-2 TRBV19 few CASSTAYYGYTF TGTGCCAGTAGTACGGCCTACTATGGCTACACCTTC
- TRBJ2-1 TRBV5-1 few CASSLVGGSLYNEQFF TGCGCCAGCAGCTTGGTCGGAGGGAGCCTCTACAATGAGCAGTTCTTC
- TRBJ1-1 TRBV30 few CAWKSRPVEAFF TGTGCCTGGAAGAGTCGGCCGGTAGAAGCTTTCTTT
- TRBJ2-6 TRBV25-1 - CASRPQGANVLTF TGTGCCAGCAGGCCACAGGGGGCCAACGTCCTGACTTTC
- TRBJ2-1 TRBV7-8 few CASSLGRAGDRYNEQFF TGTGCCAGCAGCTTAGGGCGCGCAGGGGATCGATACAATGAGCAGTTCTTC
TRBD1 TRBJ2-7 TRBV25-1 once CASSAPTGSWEQYF TGTGCCAGCAGTGCCCCGACAGGGTCATGGGAGCAGTACTTC
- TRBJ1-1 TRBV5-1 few CASSIGGGNTEAFF TGCGCCAGCAGCATTGGAGGTGGGAACACTGAAGCTTTCTTT
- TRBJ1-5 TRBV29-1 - CSVGEAGDQPQHF TGCAGCGTTGGGGAAGCCGGGGATCAGCCCCAGCATTTT
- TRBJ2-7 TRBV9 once CASSVGSGSSYEQYF TGTGCCAGCAGCGTAGGATCCGGGAGCTCCTACGAGCAGTACTTC
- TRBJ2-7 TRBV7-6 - CASSITGPQGEQYF TGTGCCAGCAGCATCACCGGGCCCCAGGGCGAGCAGTACTTC
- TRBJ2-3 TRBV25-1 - CASSESQGGRTDTQYF TGTGCCAGCAGTGAATCCCAGGGGGGGAGGACAGATACGCAGTATTTT
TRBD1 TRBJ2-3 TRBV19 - CASSGTGRADTQYF TGTGCCAGTAGTGGGACAGGGAGAGCAGATACGCAGTATTTT
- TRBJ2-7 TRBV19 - CASSIPARGLSEQYF TGTGCCAGTAGTATCCCGGCCAGGGGTCTCAGCGAGCAGTACTTC
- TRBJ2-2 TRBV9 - CASSVSPVLAGELFF TGTGCCAGCAGCGTTAGCCCGGTGCTTGCCGGGGAGCTGTTTTTT
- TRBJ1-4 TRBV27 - CASSLEGRGGEKLFF TGTGCCAGCAGTTTAGAGGGCAGGGGTGGTGAAAAACTGTTTTTT
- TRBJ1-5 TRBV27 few CASSSLDGSNQPQHF TGTGCCAGCAGTTCTTTGGACGGAAGCAATCAGCCCCAGCATTTT
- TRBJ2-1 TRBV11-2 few CASSLWGRAGGDEQFF TGTGCCAGCAGCTTATGGGGCCGAGCGGGCGGAGATGAGCAGTTCTTC
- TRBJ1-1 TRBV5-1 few CASSLVGDTEAFF TGCGCCAGCAGCTTGGTCGGGGACACTGAAGCTTTCTTT
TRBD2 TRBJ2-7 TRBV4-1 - CASSQPGGLSSYEQYF TGCGCCAGCAGCCAGCCGGGAGGACTTAGCTCCTACGAGCAGTACTTC
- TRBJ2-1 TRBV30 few CAWSASHEQFF TGTGCCTGGAGTGCCTCACATGAGCAGTTCTTC
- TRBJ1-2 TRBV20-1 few CSAGEDYGYTF TGCAGTGCTGGTGAGGACTATGGCTACACCTTC
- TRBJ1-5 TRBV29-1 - CSVEDPGLNQPQHF TGCAGCGTTGAAGACCCGGGACTAAATCAGCCCCAGCATTTT
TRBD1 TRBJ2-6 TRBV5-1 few CASRTGAGANVLTF TGCGCCAGCAGGACAGGGGCTGGGGCCAACGTCCTGACTTTC
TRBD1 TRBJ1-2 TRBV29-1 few CSGVQGDFGYTF TGCAGCGGGGTACAGGGGGACTTTGGCTACACCTTC
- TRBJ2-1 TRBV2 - CASTSLLYNEQFF TGTGCCAGCACCTCTCTGCTCTACAATGAGCAGTTCTTC
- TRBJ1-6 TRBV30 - CAWAGHSGSPLHF TGTGCCTGGGCGGGACATTCAGGGTCACCCCTCCACTTT
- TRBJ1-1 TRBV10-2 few CASSRSMNTEAFF TGCGCCAGCAGCCGGAGCATGAACACTGAAGCTTTCTTT
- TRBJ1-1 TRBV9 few CASSVHENTEAFF TGTGCCAGCAGCGTTCACGAGAACACTGAAGCTTTCTTT
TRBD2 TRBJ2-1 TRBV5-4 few CASSSPETSGSDEQFF TGTGCCAGCAGCTCGCCGGAGACTAGCGGGAGTGATGAGCAGTTCTTC
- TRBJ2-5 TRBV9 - CASSASGQETQYF TGTGCCAGCAGTGCGTCCGGGCAAGAGACCCAGTACTTC
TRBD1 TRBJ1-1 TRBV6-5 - CASAPPGTGESEAFF TGTGCCAGCGCCCCTCCGGGGACAGGGGAATCGGAAGCTTTCTTT
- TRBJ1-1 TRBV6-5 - CASSYSSHLGGTEAFF TGTGCCAGCAGTTACTCGAGTCACCTAGGTGGCACTGAAGCTTTCTTT
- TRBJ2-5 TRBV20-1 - CSAWEETQYF TGCAGTGCGTGGGAAGAGACCCAGTACTTC
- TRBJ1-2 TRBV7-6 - CASSLVRGPNYGYTF TGTGCCAGCAGCTTAGTGAGGGGACCTAACTATGGCTACACCTTC
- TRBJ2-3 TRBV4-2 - CASSQDRAPGADTQYF TGTGCCAGCAGCCAAGACAGGGCCCCGGGGGCAGATACGCAGTATTTT
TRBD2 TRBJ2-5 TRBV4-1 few CASSRYREGKETQYF TGCGCCAGCAGCCGATACCGGGAGGGGAAAGAGACCCAGTACTTC
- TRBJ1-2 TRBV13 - CASSSLRAPSTIRGYTF TGTGCCAGCAGCTCACTCCGGGCCCCCTCGACAATACGTGGCTACACCTTC
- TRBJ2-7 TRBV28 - CASSSRRDLNHF TGTGCCAGCAGTTCCAGACGGGACCTGAACCACTTC
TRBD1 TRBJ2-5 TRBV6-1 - CASTRNRQGQETQYF TGTGCCAGCACCCGAAACAGACAGGGCCAAGAGACCCAGTACTTC
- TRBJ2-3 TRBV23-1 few CASSQPQADTQYF TGCGCCAGCAGTCAACCCCAGGCCGATACGCAGTATTTT
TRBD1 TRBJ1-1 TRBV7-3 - CASSFQGGRRTEAFF TGTGCCAGCAGCTTCCAGGGGGGAAGACGCACTGAAGCTTTCTTT
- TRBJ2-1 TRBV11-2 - CASSLFDVAVGNEQFF TGTGCCAGCAGCTTATTCGACGTGGCGGTAGGCAATGAGCAGTTCTTC
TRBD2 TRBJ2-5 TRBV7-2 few CASSGGGTQETQYF TGTGCCAGCAGTGGCGGGGGAACGCAAGAGACCCAGTACTTC
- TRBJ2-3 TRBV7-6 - CASSTPSDTDTQYF TGTGCCAGCAGCACCCCTAGCGACACAGATACGCAGTATTTT
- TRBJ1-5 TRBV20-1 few CAISSNQPQHF TGCGCTATCAGTAGCAATCAGCCCCAGCATTTT
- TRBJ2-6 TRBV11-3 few CASSLGDSSGANVLTF TGTGCCAGCAGCTTAGGGGACTCCTCTGGGGCCAACGTCCTGACTTTC
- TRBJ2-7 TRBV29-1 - CSVESAPYEQYF TGCAGCGTTGAATCGGCCCCTTACGAGCAGTACTTC